One sample yielded the 22 T cell receptor beta chains listed below, sequenced in a study of blood T cell repertoires in COVID-19. Some clones are missing from TCRdb's copy, which holds only in-frame ones; the method was immunoSEQ multiplex PCR. The table includes about 390,000 clones, 87% detected once. Sample: PBMCs or T cells enriched from blood (not recorded which). The receptors here all came from a woman in her forties or fifties who had recovered from COVID-19.

The J gene is TRBJ1-1, the V gene TRBV6-5, with D uncertain. The CDR3 has 12 residues. Per the germline V gene, CDR1 is MNHEY and CDR2 is SVGAGI. V gave up 8 bases and J gave up 2 bases, with 9 bases separating them. The CDR3 reads CASVSGNTEAFF. The DNA of the CDR3 is TGTGCCAGCGTGTCAGGAAACACTGAAGCTTTCTTT.

This chain uses TRBV4-3 with TRBJ1-2; 10 bases are shared with TRBD1. Germline V gene lookup returns CDR1 LGHNA and CDR2 YSLEER. Losses at the gene ends were 4 bases for V and 2 bases for J; bases not matched to a gene: 4. The CDR3 contains 15 residues. In DNA form, the CDR3 reads TGCGCCAGCAGCCCGGGACAGGGGATCAACTATGGCTACACCTTC. Translating it yields CASSPGQGINYGYTF.

This chain uses TRBV12-3 or TRBV12-4 with TRBJ1-2; D is unclear. Deletions cut 0 bases from V and 8 bases from J, with 10 bases between. The CDR3 sequence is 13 residues long. CDR3 sequence reads: CASSLALRFGYTF. As DNA, the CDR3 is TGTGCCAGCAGTTTAGCGCTCAGGTTCGGCTACACCTTC.

The genes are TRBV18 and TRBJ2-1; 7 bases match TRBD1. The CDR3 runs 18 residues. Losses at the gene ends were 2 bases for V and 0 bases for J; bases not matched to a gene: 10. Germline lookup yields CDR1 KGHSH and CDR2 LQKENI. CDR3 sequence reads: CASSPFRQGAGSYNEQFF. The DNA for the CDR3 is TGTGCCAGCTCACCATTCCGACAGGGAGCCGGCTCCTACAATGAGCAGTTCTTC.

This chain connects TRBV7-9 to TRBJ1-1; D unresolved. The CDR3 runs 14 residues. Trimming cost V 3 bases and J 5 bases, with 13 bases left between them. Per the germline V gene, CDR1 is SEHNR and CDR2 is FQNEAQ (reference sequence). CDR3 sequence: CASSFGHSETEAFF. The CDR3 bases are TGTGCCAGCAGCTTTGGGCACTCGGAAACTGAAGCTTTCTTT.

V is TRBV24-1 and J is TRBJ2-1; 14 bases match TRBD2. The CDR3 extends over 18 amino acids. V lost 3 bases to trimming and J lost 3 bases; unmatched junction nucleotides: 6. The germline V gene has CDR1 KGHDR and CDR2 SFDVKD. Here the CDR3 reads CATSDPGLAGGRYNEQFF. CDR3 coding DNA: TGTGCCACCAGTGATCCCGGACTAGCGGGGGGCCGCTACAATGAGCAGTTCTTC.

The chain combines TRBV7-2 with TRBJ1-6; 11 bases are shared with TRBD1. From germline, CDR1 is SGHTA and CDR2 FQGNSA. The J segment lost 10 bases and the V segment lost 3 bases, leaving 2 bases of the junction unmatched. The CDR3 consists of 14 residues. CDR3 DNA sequence: TGTGCCAGCAGCTTGGGACAGGGGGTATCACCCCTCCACTTT. Amino acid sequence: CASSLGQGVSPLHF.

This chain connects TRBV2 to TRBJ1-5; a possible D gene is TRBD1 (5 bases). Germline CDR1 and CDR2: SNHLY and FYNNEI. CDR3 size: 16 residues. V dropped 5 bases and J dropped 1 base, with 15 bases sitting between them. In DNA, the CDR3 is TGTGCCAGCAGTAGGACCAGGGTATCAAGCAATCAGCCCCAGCATTTT. It encodes CASSRTRVSSNQPQHF.

This clone is a singleton in its sample. The chain joins TRBV28 to TRBJ1-3; TRBD1 matches at 10 bases. Germline V CDR1 and CDR2: MDHEN, SYDVKM. There are 17 residues in the CDR3. V trimming: 3 bases; J trimming: 2 bases; junction bases outside the gene matches: 7. CDR3 loop: CASSLRDRGQAGNTIYF. For the CDR3, the DNA is TGTGCCAGCAGTTTGCGGGACAGGGGCCAGGCTGGAAACACCATATATTTT.

V and J are TRBV30 and TRBJ1-5; TRBD1 matches 7 bases. V lost 6 bases to trimming and J lost 5 bases; unmatched junction nucleotides: 7. The CDR3 sequence is 13 residues long. Germline CDR1 reads GTSNPN; CDR2 reads SVGIG (reference sequence). The CDR3 bases are TGTGCCTGCTCCGACAGGGTGGATCAGCCCCAGCATTTT. This translates into CACSDRVDQPQHF.

V is TRBV25-1 and J is TRBJ1-1; a possible D gene is TRBD1 (5 bases). The CDR3 has 13 amino acids. The germline V gene encodes CDR1 MGHDK and CDR2 SYGVNS. V lost 7 bases and J 0 bases, leaving 9 bases between the germline ends. In nucleotides, the CDR3 is TGTGCCAGCATGACAGCCTTGAACACTGAAGCTTTCTTT. This sequence encodes CASMTALNTEAFF.

This clone was found once. This chain links TRBV18 with TRBJ1-2, with a weak D call TRBD1 (5 bases). CDR3 size: 13 residues. V lost 3 bases and J 6 bases, leaving 11 bases between the germline ends. Germline-derived CDR1 and CDR2 are KGHSH and LQKENI. This CDR3 is CASSPDTKHGYTF. The CDR3 DNA is TGTGCCAGCTCACCGGACACCAAACATGGCTACACCTTC. The full variable domain, its missing parts supplied by reference TRBV18 and TRBJ1-2, is NAGVMQNPRHLVRRRGQEARLRCSPMKGHSHVYWYRQLPEEGLKFMVYLQKENIIDESGMPKERFSAEFPKEGPSILRIQQVVRGDSAAYFCASSPDTKHGYTFGSGTRLTVV.

The rearrangement uses TRBV30 and TRBJ1-1; 7 bases map to TRBD1. This CDR3 is built from 13 residues. Germline values: CDR1 GTSNPN, CDR2 SVGIG (reference sequence). The V segment lost 4 bases and the J segment 0 bases; nucleotides outside the gene matches: 2. DNA of the CDR3: TGTGCCTGGACGGGACAGCTGAACACTGAAGCTTTCTTT. Protein sequence: CAWTGQLNTEAFF.

The chain joins TRBV5-6 to TRBJ1-2, with 10 bases matching TRBD1. This CDR3 is 13 amino acids long. Germline trimming cut 3 bases from V and 7 bases from J; bases unmatched to any gene: 3. Germline V gene data show CDR1 as SGHDT and CDR2 as YYEEEE. DNA for the CDR3: TGTGCCAGCAGCTCCTGGACAGGGGGTGGCTACACCTTC. It translates to CASSSWTGGGYTF.

The chain uses TRBV30 and TRBJ1-3, with no clear D. The V and J ends lost 0 bases and 3 bases respectively, with 9 bases between them. Germline CDR1 GTSNPN, CDR2 SVGIG (reference sequence). The CDR3 is 14 residues long. CDR3 amino acids: CAWSVGTDGNTIYF. CDR3 coding DNA: TGTGCCTGGAGTGTCGGTACCGATGGAAACACCATATATTTT.

This chain connects TRBV10-3 to TRBJ1-3, with D unresolved. The CDR3 runs 20 residues. V lost 4 bases to trimming and J lost 0 bases, with 25 bases between them. Germline CDR1 reads ENHRY; CDR2 reads SYGVKD. The CDR3 DNA sequence: TGTGCCATCAGTGGAGCGTCGGAATACGCCGGTTCACGCTCTGGAAACACCATATATTTT. It encodes CAISGASEYAGSRSGNTIYF.

V gene TRBV28 combines with J gene TRBJ1-4; D gene uncertain. CDR1 and CDR2 (germline): MDHEN, SYDVKM. Trimming pared 11 bases from V and 1 base from J, leaving 11 bases between. The CDR3 consists of 13 residues. The CDR3 loop is CALREGTNEKLFF. CDR3 DNA sequence: TGTGCCCTCCGGGAGGGAACTAATGAAAAACTGTTTTTT.

This clone has a handful of counts. This sequence joins TRBV5-1 and TRBJ2-5, with D possibly being TRBD2 (6 bases). The V end lost 0 bases, the J end lost 7 bases, and 16 bases lay between the germline ends. CDR1 and CDR2 from the germline V gene are SGHRS and YFSETQ. The CDR3 contains 15 residues. Here the CDR3 reads CASSLGSGPGGTQYF. CDR3 nucleotide sequence: TGCGCCAGCAGCTTGGGATCCGGCCCCGGGGGGACCCAGTACTTC.

The chain is built from TRBV4-2 and TRBJ1-5; 8 positions agree with TRBD1. CDR3 size: 15 residues. Germline V gives CDR1 LGHNA, CDR2 YNFKEQ. Unmatched junction bases numbered 3, after V lost 1 base and J lost 4 bases. The DNA for the CDR3 is TGTGCCAGCAGCCAAGGGACAGGGTGGAATCAGCCCCAGCATTTT. Translated, it gives CASSQGTGWNQPQHF.

This chain connects TRBV27 to TRBJ2-5; tentatively, D is TRBD1 (5 bases). This CDR3 spans 14 amino acids. From germline, CDR1 is MNHEY and CDR2 SMNVEV (reference sequence). CDR3 bases: TGTGCGATTGACAGTACTCCATACCAAGAGACCCAGTACTTC. Amino acid sequence: CAIDSTPYQETQYF.

The chain carries TRBV3-1 (or the pseudogene TRBV3-2) and TRBJ1-1; D unclear. Trimming shortened V by 4 bases and J by 1 base, and 10 bases separated the two germline ends. Germline V gene sequence: CDR1 LGHDT, CDR2 YNNKEL (reference sequence). This CDR3 is built from 14 residues. The CDR3 DNA reads TGTGCCAGCAGCCCCCTTACCGGGAACACTGAAGCTTTCTTT. This sequence encodes CASSPLTGNTEAFF.

The chain couples TRBV6-5 to TRBJ2-7; TRBD1 aligns across 8 bases. Germline CDR1 and CDR2: MNHEY and SVGAGI. V shed 0 bases and J 3 bases; nucleotides not matched to a gene: 4. This CDR3 region has 15 residues. Here the CDR3 DNA reads TGTGCCAGCAGTTACTCGGACAGGGCGGACTACGAGCAGTACTTC. Translation gives CASSYSDRADYEQYF.